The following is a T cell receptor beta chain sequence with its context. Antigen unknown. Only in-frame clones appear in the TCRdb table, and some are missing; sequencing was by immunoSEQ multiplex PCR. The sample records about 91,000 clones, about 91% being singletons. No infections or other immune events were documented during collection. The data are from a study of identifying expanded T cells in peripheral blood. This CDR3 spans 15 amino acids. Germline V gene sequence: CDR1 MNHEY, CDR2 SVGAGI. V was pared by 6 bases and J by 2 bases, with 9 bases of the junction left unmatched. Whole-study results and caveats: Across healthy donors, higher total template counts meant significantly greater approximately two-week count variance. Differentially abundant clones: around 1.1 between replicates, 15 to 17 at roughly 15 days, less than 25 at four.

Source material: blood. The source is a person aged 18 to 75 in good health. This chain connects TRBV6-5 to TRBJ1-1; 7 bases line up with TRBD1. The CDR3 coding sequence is TGTGCCAGCAGGTCGGAGGGGGCAGGCAACACTGAAGCTTTCTTT. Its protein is CASRSEGAGNTEAFF.